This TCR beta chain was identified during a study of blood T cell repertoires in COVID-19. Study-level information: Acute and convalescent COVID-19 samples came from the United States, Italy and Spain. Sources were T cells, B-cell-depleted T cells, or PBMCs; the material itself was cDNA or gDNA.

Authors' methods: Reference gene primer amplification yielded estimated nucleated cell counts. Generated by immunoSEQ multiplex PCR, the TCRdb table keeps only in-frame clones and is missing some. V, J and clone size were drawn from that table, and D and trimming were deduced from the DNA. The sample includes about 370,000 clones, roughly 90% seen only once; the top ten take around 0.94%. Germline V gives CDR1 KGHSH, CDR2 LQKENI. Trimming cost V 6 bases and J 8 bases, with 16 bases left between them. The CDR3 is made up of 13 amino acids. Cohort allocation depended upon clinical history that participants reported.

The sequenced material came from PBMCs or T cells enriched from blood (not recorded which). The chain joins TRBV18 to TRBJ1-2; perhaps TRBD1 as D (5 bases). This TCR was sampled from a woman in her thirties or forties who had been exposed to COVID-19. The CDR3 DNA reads TGTGCCAGCTCTGCGGGGGGTTCCAGGGGCTACACCTTC. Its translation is CASSAGGSRGYTF.